The 16 T cell receptor beta chains below were found in one sample sequenced in a study of shared clonotypes between healthy human individuals. Profiling relied on immunoSEQ multiplex PCR, and the TCRdb table lists in-frame clones only, not all of them. The table shows millions of clones, with 90% to 95% occurring only once. Sequencing used naive CD4+ T cells sorted from blood. Documented subset: CD45RA+ positively selected. Source of these receptors: a man in his late teens or twenties in good health.

For this clone: In the same sample, other DNA sequences code for this CDR3. This chain connects TRBV18 to TRBJ2-1, with no clear D. Trimming removed 0 bases at V and 2 bases at J, with 8 bases between. Germline CDR1 reads KGHSH; CDR2 reads LQKENI. There are 15 residues in the CDR3. Here the CDR3 DNA reads TGTGCCAGCTCACCACCAGGGTTAGCCTACAATGAGCAGTTCTTC. Amino acid sequence: CASSPPGLAYNEQFF. The full variable domain, with the rest looked up from reference TRBV18 and TRBJ2-1, is NAGVMQNPRHLVRRRGQEARLRCSPMKGHSHVYWYRQLPEEGLKFMVYLQKENIIDESGMPKERFSAEFPKEGPSILRIQQVVRGDSAAYFCASSPPGLAYNEQFFGPGTRLTVL.

CDR3 sequence: CASSLALKTIGTDTQYF. For the CDR3, the DNA is TGCGCCAGCAGCTTGGCCCTTAAGACGATAGGGACAGATACGCAGTATTTT. The gene calls are TRBV5-1 and TRBJ2-3, with D unresolved. CDR1 is SGHRS and CDR2 is YFSETQ in the germline V gene. CDR3 length: 17 amino acids. The V end was cut by 0 bases, the J end by 3 bases, with 17 bases between.

The V gene is TRBV6-4, the J gene TRBJ2-7; 7 bases fit TRBD1. The length of the CDR3 is 15 residues. Germline V lookup: CDR1 MRHNA, CDR2 SNTAGT. V lost 6 bases to trimming and J lost 0 bases; unmatched junction nucleotides: 8. CDR3 DNA: TGTGCCAGCAGAGAGGGACAGTATAACTCCTACGAGCAGTACTTC. It codes for CASREGQYNSYEQYF.

The genes are TRBV2 and TRBJ2-7; 9 nucleotides align to TRBD1. After removal of 3 bases from V and 5 bases from J, the junction contained 11 bases not matched to a gene. There are 16 residues in the CDR3. The germline V gene encodes CDR1 SNHLY and CDR2 FYNNEI. CDR3 nucleotides: TGTGCCAGCAGTGATCCCGGGGACAGGGTTTTCAACGAGCAGTACTTC. Its protein is CASSDPGDRVFNEQYF.

The chain combines TRBV5-1 with TRBJ2-7; D is unresolved. Germline CDR1 reads SGHRS; CDR2 reads YFSETQ. CDR3 length equals 14 residues. V was shortened by 4 bases and J by 0 bases, with 11 bases between the two germline ends. This chain's CDR3 is CASSRSTYSYEQYF. CDR3 coding DNA: TGCGCCAGCAGCCGGAGTACCTACTCCTACGAGCAGTACTTC.

The rearrangement uses TRBV7-2 and TRBJ1-5; TRBD1 matches at 9 bases. CDR1 is SGHTA, CDR2 FQGNSA, per germline. Trimming at V came to 5 bases and at J to 5 bases, leaving 7 bases not matched to a gene. This CDR3 is 15 amino acids long. The CDR3 is CASSPFGTGYQPQHF. DNA for the CDR3: TGTGCCAGCAGCCCCTTCGGGACAGGGTATCAGCCCCAGCATTTT.

The gene calls are TRBV6-1 and TRBJ1-1; 9 nucleotides align to TRBD1. Germline V gene sequence: CDR1 MNHNS, CDR2 SASEGT. The ends lost 6 bases at V and 11 bases at J; junction bases unmatched: 4. The CDR3 totals 11 residues. As DNA, the CDR3 is TGTGCCAGCAGGGGACAGGGAAGCGCTTTCTTT. It specifies CASRGQGSAFF.

In this sample, this clone turned up once. This rearrangement joins TRBV2 to TRBJ2-2; D is unclear. Germline lookup yields CDR1 SNHLY and CDR2 FYNNEI. This CDR3 region has 16 residues. V was pared by 1 base and J by 2 bases, with 11 bases between. CDR3 region: CASSEGVSLNTGELFF. The DNA for the CDR3 is TGTGCCAGCAGTGAAGGGGTATCCCTCAACACCGGGGAGCTGTTTTTT.

The chain carries TRBV23-1 and TRBJ2-1, with unresolved D. TRBV23-1 is assigned to the ORF class and has an uncertain function. CDR3 length: 12 amino acids. V lost 4 bases and J lost 4, with 5 bases in between. Written as DNA, the CDR3 is TGCGCCAGCAGTCGTGGTTACAATGAGCAGTTCTTC. This translates into CASSRGYNEQFF.

Ten or more counts support this clone. V is TRBV9 and J is TRBJ1-1; D unresolved. Germline lookup yields CDR1 SGDLS and CDR2 YYNGEE. The V end was cut by 0 bases, the J end by 10 bases, with 10 bases between. The CDR3 has 12 amino acids. Written as DNA, the CDR3 is TGTGCCAGCAGCGTAGAAGGCAATAGAGCTTTCTTT. Protein product: CASSVEGNRAFF. Complete variable domain (other parts from reference TRBV9 and TRBJ1-1): DSGVTQTPKHLITATGQRVTLRCSPRSGDLSVYWYQQSLDQGLQFLIQYYNGEERAKGNILERFSAQQFPDLHSELNLSSLELGDSALYFCASSVEGNRAFFGQGTRLTVV.

This clone has just one count. This chain joins TRBV7-9 and TRBJ1-2; D gene ambiguous. The V end lost 5 bases, the J end lost 5 bases, and 9 bases lay between the germline ends. The germline V gene encodes CDR1 SEHNR and CDR2 FQNEAQ (reference sequence). This CDR3 has 12 amino acids. For the CDR3, the DNA is TGTGCCAGCAGCCAAACCCAATATGGCTACACCTTC. Translation gives CASSQTQYGYTF.

For this clone: The sample holds other DNA sequences that translate to the same CDR3. The genes are TRBV6-5 and TRBJ2-7, with 7 bases identical to TRBD1. The germline gives CDR1 MNHEY, CDR2 SVGAGI. The CDR3 is 12 amino acids. V gave up 6 bases and J gave up 5 bases; unmatched junction bases: 4. The CDR3 here is CASSRDRDEQYF. CDR3 coding DNA: TGTGCCAGCAGCAGGGACAGAGACGAGCAGTACTTC.

The CDR3 protein is CASSRGPPKDYEQYF. In DNA, the CDR3 is TGTGCCAGCAGTCGAGGCCCTCCGAAGGACTACGAGCAGTACTTC. The V gene is TRBV6-5, the J gene TRBJ2-7; D uncertain. The CDR3 is 15 amino acids. The germline CDR1 and CDR2 sequences are MNHEY and SVGAGI. V dropped 5 bases and J dropped 3 bases, with 17 bases sitting between them.

The gene calls are TRBV10-1 and TRBJ2-7; TRBD1 might be the D (5 bases). From germline, CDR1 is WNHNN and CDR2 SYGVQD (reference sequence). The ends were cut back, 4 bases at V and 0 bases at J, with 7 bases in the middle. The CDR3 sequence is 13 residues long. For the CDR3, the DNA is TGCGCCAGCAGTGGTGACAGCTCCTACGAGCAGTACTTC. Amino acids: CASSGDSSYEQYF.

V usage is TRBV5-1 and J usage is TRBJ2-7; possible D gene TRBD2, 5 bases. The V gene lost 4 bases and the J gene lost 4 bases, with 15 bases spanning the gap. Germline CDR1 is SGHRS and CDR2 is YFSETQ. This CDR3 contains 14 residues. For the CDR3, the DNA is TGCGCCAGCAGCGCTAGGGAGAGGTTATACGAGCAGTACTTC. Translated: CASSARERLYEQYF.

V gene TRBV6-5 combines with J gene TRBJ1-2, with 7 nucleotides matching TRBD1. This CDR3 contains 15 residues. The J segment lost 6 bases and the V segment lost 0 bases, leaving 7 bases of the junction unmatched. Germline CDR1 MNHEY, CDR2 SVGAGI. The CDR3 sequence is CASSYSGQRGDGYTF. CDR3 sequence (DNA): TGTGCCAGCAGTTACTCGGGACAGAGGGGGGATGGCTACACCTTC.